The clone carrying this T cell receptor beta chain was observed at least ten times. Its matching antigen is unknown. The CDR3 end falls 3 residues outside the read, so it is completed with the germline J gene. CDR3 length equals 14 residues. Germline CDR1 reads LNHDA; CDR2 reads SQIVND (reference sequence). V shed 10 bases and J 3 bases; nucleotides not matched to a gene: 11. This entry belongs to a study of T cell clonality in common variable immunodeficiency. Broader study findings: CVID patient heterogeneity limited repertoire-clinical complication correlations.

Assay used: immunoSEQ multiplex PCR; TCRdb lists only in-frame clones, some missing. There are under 45,000 clones in the sample, none observed a single time. J is TRBJ1-1 and V is TRBV19; the match to TRBD1 covers 7 bases. The TCR sequence derives from a person aged 18 to 75 in good health. The material sequenced was peripheral blood mononuclear cells. The part of the CDR3 DNA that was read is TGTGCCACCAAAGAGACAGGGAGAGACACTGAA. Its protein product is CATKETGRDTE. The entire CDR3 is CATKETGRDTEAFF.